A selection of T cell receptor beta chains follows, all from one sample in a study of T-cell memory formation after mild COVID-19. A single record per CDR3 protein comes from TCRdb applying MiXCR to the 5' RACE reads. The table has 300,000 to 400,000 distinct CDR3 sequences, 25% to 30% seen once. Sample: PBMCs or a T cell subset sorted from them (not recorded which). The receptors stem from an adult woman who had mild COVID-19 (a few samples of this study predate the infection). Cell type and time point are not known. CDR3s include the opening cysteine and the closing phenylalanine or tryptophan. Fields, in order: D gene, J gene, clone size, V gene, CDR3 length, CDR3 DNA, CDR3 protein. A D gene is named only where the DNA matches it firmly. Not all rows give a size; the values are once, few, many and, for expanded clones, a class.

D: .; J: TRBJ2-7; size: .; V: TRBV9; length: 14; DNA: TGTGCCAGCAGCACCCGGACAGATATCTACGAGCAGTACTTC; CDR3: CASSTRTDIYEQYF
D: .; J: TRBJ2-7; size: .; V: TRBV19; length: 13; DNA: TGTGCCAGTAGTATAGCGCAGACCTACGAGCAGTACTTC; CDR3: CASSIAQTYEQYF
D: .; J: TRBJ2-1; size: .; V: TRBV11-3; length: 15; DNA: TGTGCCAGCAGCTTCGACGGGAGCGGCGACAATGAGCAGTTCTTC; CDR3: CASSFDGSGDNEQFF
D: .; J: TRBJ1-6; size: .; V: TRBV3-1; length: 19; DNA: TGTGCCAGCAGCCAAGTTCAGACCTCGGCCACCAACTATAATTCACCCCTCCACTTT; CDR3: CASSQVQTSATNYNSPLHF
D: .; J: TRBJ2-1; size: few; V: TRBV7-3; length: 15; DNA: TGTGCCAGCAGCCCCGAGCCAGGGCAAAACAATGAGCAGTTCTTC; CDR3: CASSPEPGQNNEQFF
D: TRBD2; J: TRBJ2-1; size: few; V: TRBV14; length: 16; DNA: TGTGCCAGCAGCCACGCTAGCGGGAGTTTGATTAATGAGCAGTTCTTC; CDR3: CASSHASGSLINEQFF
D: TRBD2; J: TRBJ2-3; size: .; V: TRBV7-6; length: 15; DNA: TGTGCCAGCAGCTTGGCGGGAGTAACCCCAGATACGCAGTATTTT; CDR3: CASSLAGVTPDTQYF
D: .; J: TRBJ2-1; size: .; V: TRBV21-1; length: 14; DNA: TGTGCCAGCAGCATCGACGAAAGGAAGACAGGACAGTTCTTC; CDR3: CASSIDERKTGQFF
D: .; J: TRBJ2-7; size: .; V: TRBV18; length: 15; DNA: TGTGCCAGCTCACCCCCCGAAGCCAGGGTAGGCGAGCAGTACTTC; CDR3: CASSPPEARVGEQYF
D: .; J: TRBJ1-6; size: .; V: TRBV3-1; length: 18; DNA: TGTGCCAGCAGCCAAGACCGGGGAGGGTTCGGGGGGAATTCACCCCTCCACTTT; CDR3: CASSQDRGGFGGNSPLHF
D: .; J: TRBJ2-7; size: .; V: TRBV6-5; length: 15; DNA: TGTGCCAGCAGTTACGGGTCACAGGCAGTCTACGAGCAGTACTTC; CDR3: CASSYGSQAVYEQYF
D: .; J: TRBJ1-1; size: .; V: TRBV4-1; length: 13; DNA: TGCGCCAGCAGCCAAGAATCGAACACTGAAGCTTTCTTT; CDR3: CASSQESNTEAFF
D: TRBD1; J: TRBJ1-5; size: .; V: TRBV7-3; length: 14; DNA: TGTGCCAGCAGCGTGACAGGGGGCGATCAGCCCCAGCATTTT; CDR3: CASSVTGGDQPQHF
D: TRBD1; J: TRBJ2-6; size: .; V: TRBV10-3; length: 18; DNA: TGTGCCATCAGAGGACAGGGGGAAACGAGCTCTGGGGCCAACGTCCTGACTTTC; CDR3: CAIRGQGETSSGANVLTF
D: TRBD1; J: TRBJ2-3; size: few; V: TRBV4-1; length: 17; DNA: TGCGCCAGCAGCCAAGAGTGGTTGGGACAGGGGGCAGATACGCAGTATTTT; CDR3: CASSQEWLGQGADTQYF
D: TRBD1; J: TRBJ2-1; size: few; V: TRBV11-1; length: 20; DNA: TGTGCCAGCACACGGACTCGGCGGGCTGAGTTGGACAGGTACTACAATGAGCAGTTCTTC; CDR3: CASTRTRRAELDRYYNEQFF
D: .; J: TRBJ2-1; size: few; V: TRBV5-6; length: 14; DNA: TGTGCCAGCAGCTTGCCTGTACGGGGCGATGAGCAGTTCTTC; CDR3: CASSLPVRGDEQFF
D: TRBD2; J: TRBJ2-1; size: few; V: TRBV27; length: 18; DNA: TGTGCCAGCAGTTCGCGGGGACTAGCGGATATCTCCTACAATGAGCAGTTCTTC; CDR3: CASSSRGLADISYNEQFF
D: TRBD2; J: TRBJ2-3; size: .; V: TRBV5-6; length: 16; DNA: TGTGCCAGCAGCCCGGAACTAGCGGGGAGCACAGATACGCAGTATTTT; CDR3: CASSPELAGSTDTQYF
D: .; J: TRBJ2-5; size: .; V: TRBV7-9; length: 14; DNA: TGTGCCAGCAGGCGTCACATAGGCGGGGAGACCCAGTACTTC; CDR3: CASRRHIGGETQYF
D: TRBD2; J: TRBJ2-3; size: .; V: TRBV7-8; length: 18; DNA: TGTGCCAGCAGACTCACTAGCGGGGGGGCGTCCTGGGCAGATACGCAGTATTTT; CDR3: CASRLTSGGASWADTQYF
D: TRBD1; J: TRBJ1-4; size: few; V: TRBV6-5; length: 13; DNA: TGTGCCAGCAGGGGGACAGGAAATGAAAAACTGTTTTTT; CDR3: CASRGTGNEKLFF
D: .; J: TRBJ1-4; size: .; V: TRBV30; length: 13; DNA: TGTGCCTGGAGTGTATTGTCTAATGAAAAACTGTTTTTT; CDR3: CAWSVLSNEKLFF
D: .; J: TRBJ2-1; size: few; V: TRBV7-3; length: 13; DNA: TGTGCCAGCAGCCCCGGGACTGTCACCCTCCAGTTCTTC; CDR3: CASSPGTVTLQFF
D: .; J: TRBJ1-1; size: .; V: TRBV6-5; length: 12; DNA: TGTGCCAGCAGTACCGCGAACACTGAAGCTTTCTTT; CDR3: CASSTANTEAFF